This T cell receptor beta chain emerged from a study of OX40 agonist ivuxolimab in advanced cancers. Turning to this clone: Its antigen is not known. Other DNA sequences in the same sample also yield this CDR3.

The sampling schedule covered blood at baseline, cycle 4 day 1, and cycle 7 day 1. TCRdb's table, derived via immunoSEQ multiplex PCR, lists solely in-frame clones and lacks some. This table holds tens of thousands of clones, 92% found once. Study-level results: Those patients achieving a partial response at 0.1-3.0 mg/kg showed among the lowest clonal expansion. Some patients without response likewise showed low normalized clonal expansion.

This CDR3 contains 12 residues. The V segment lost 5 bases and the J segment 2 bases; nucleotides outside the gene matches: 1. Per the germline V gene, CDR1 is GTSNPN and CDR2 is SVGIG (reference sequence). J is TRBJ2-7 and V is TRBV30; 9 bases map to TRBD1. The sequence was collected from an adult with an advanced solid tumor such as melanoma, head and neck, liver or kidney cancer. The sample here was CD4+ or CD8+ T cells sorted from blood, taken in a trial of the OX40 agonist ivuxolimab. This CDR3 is CAWGTGPYEQYF. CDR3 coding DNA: TGTGCCTGGGGGACAGGGCCCTACGAGCAGTACTTC.